The 30 T cell receptor beta chains below all came from one sample that was sequenced in a study of CD8+CD57+ T cells in acquired aplastic anemia (dated by TCRdb to the late 2010s). Patients chosen for sequencing had shown expansion of CD8+CD57+ cells by flow cytometry. TCRdb lists the instrument as Illumina HiSeq 2000. Genomic DNA served as template for TCR beta VDJ combination and CDR3 sequence profiling. Clones were called with MiXCR by TCRdb after fastp trimmed the public reads at Q25, and only in-frame beta chains were retained. For every CDR3 protein sequence, its rows merge into one entry that carries the most common genes and DNA. The sample contains roughly 190,000 distinct CDR3 sequences, approximately 50% of them found a single time. About 8.8% of the sample lies in the top ten. Sequencing was performed on sorted CD4+, CD8+, or CD8+CD57+ T cells (not recorded which) from PBMCs. These receptors were obtained from a human donor with aplastic anemia.

This clonotype was seen repeatedly, ten times or more. V is TRBV19 and J is TRBJ2-7, with no clear D. Germline V lookup: CDR1 LNHDA, CDR2 SQIVND (reference sequence). V gave up 4 bases and J gave up 3 bases, with 16 bases separating them. This CDR3 is 15 amino acids long. The CDR3 nucleotides are TGTGCCAGTAGTACGGAGAGGCAGACCCACTACGAGCAGTACTTC. This gives the protein CASSTERQTHYEQYF.

The rearrangement links TRBV24-1 to TRBJ2-3; D gene unclear. The germline V gene encodes CDR1 KGHDR and CDR2 SFDVKD. The V and J ends lost 0 bases and 6 bases respectively, with 12 bases between them. The CDR3 runs 15 residues. Here the CDR3 reads CATSDLQGAVDTQYF. Written as DNA, the CDR3 is TGTGCCACCAGTGATTTGCAAGGCGCGGTGGATACGCAGTATTTT.

The chain employs TRBV12-3 or TRBV12-4 and TRBJ2-2, with 7 bases identical to TRBD2. With V trimmed by 5 bases and J by 4 bases, 7 bases remained unmatched. The CDR3 loop spans 15 amino acids. CDR3 sequence reads: CASSRGRAGTGELFF. The CDR3 nucleotides are TGTGCCAGCAGTCGAGGGAGGGCGGGCACCGGGGAGCTGTTTTTT.

As concerns this clonotype: It may be a read error: a sequence one base away is much more abundant. The chain recombines TRBV12-3 or TRBV12-4 with TRBJ1-2; a possible D gene is TRBD1 (5 bases). The length of the CDR3 is 15 residues. CDR3 nucleotide sequence: TGTGCCAGCAGTTCCCTTTACACGGGGGTCTATGGCTTCACCTTC. Translation gives CASSSLYTGVYGFTF.

This clonotype was found many times. The chain recombines TRBV15 with TRBJ1-4; weak D call: TRBD1 (6 bases). Germline CDR1 reads LNHNV; CDR2 reads YYDKDF (reference sequence). With 0 bases removed from V and 7 bases from J, the gap between germline ends came to 12 bases. The CDR3 consists of 15 residues. CDR3: CATSRDSGTPEKLFF. The CDR3 nucleotides are TGTGCCACCAGCAGAGATTCGGGGACACCTGAAAAACTGTTTTTT.

The rearrangement links TRBV5-1 to TRBJ1-6; D unresolved. Trimming cost V 5 bases and J 7 bases, with 13 bases left between them. CDR3 size: 14 residues. CDR1 and CDR2 from the germline V gene are SGHRS and YFSETQ. The CDR3 sequence: CASRPEGLNSPLHF. Written as DNA, the CDR3 is TGCGCCAGCAGGCCCGAGGGTTTGAATTCACCCCTCCACTTT. The full variable domain, its missing parts supplied by reference TRBV5-1 and TRBJ1-6, is KAGVTQTPRYLIKTRGQQVTLSCSPISGHRSVSWYQQTPGQGLQFLFEYFSETQRNKGNFPGRFSGRQFSNSRSEMNVSTLELGDSALYLCASRPEGLNSPLHFGNGTRLTVT.

The table lists this clonotype with many counts. The CDR3 sequence: CASSLRGGVTDTQYF. CDR3 bases: TGTGCCAGCAGCTTACGAGGTGGCGTCACAGATACGCAGTATTTT. V gene TRBV7-3 combines with J gene TRBJ2-3, with D unresolved. This CDR3 contains 15 residues. Germline V gene lookup returns CDR1 SGHTA and CDR2 FQGTGA. V dropped 2 bases and J dropped 2 bases, with 11 bases sitting between them.

The J gene is TRBJ2-3, the V gene TRBV5-1, with a weak D call TRBD1 (6 bases). V lost 2 bases, J lost 1 base, and 8 bases lay in between. CDR1 SGHRS and CDR2 YFSETQ come from the germline V gene. The CDR3 length is 14 residues. The chain's CDR3 is CASSFRQGTDTQYF. For the CDR3, the DNA is TGCGCCAGCAGCTTTAGACAGGGCACAGATACGCAGTATTTT. Based on the CDR3 plus reference TRBV5-1 and TRBJ2-3, the full variable domain is KAGVTQTPRYLIKTRGQQVTLSCSPISGHRSVSWYQQTPGQGLQFLFEYFSETQRNKGNFPGRFSGRQFSNSRSEMNVSTLELGDSALYLCASSFRQGTDTQYFGPGTRLTVL.

The CDR3 sequence is CSARDAYEQYF. CDR3 bases: TGCAGCGCACGGGACGCCTACGAGCAGTACTTC. This chain connects TRBV29-1 to TRBJ2-5, with D tentatively TRBD1 or TRBD2 (5 bases each). The J call is uncertain, as TRBJ2-7 better fits the DNA end. The length of the CDR3 is 11 residues. The germline CDR1 and CDR2 sequences are SQVTM and ANQGSEA.

This rearrangement joins TRBV7-9 to TRBJ2-7; no clear D gene. V lost 5 bases and J lost 2, with 16 bases in between. The germline CDR1 and CDR2 sequences are SEHNR and FQNEAQ (reference sequence). This CDR3 region has 15 residues. The DNA of the CDR3 is TGTGCCAGCAGCCAAGTTACGGCCAGCACCTACGAGCAGTACTTC. Translating it yields CASSQVTASTYEQYF.

The gene calls are TRBV20-1 and TRBJ1-5; possible D gene TRBD1, 5 bases. The CDR3 has 14 residues. The germline gives CDR1 DFQATT, CDR2 SNEGSKA (reference sequence). V was shortened by 6 bases and J by 0 bases, with 12 bases between the two germline ends. The CDR3 nucleotides read TGCAGTGCCGTCCGGACAAATAGCAATCAGCCCCAGCATTTT. This gives the protein CSAVRTNSNQPQHF.

This clonotype was picked up many times. V gene TRBV7-6 combines with J gene TRBJ1-5, with D perhaps matching TRBD1 (5 bases). The CDR3 has 14 amino acids. Deletions cut 5 bases from V and 6 bases from J, with 14 bases between. The germline CDR1 and CDR2 sequences are SGHVS and FNYEAQ. Here the CDR3 reads CASSPDTTGQPQHF. The CDR3 DNA reads TGTGCCAGCAGCCCGGACACAACGGGTCAGCCCCAGCATTTT.

About this clonotype: A much larger clone lies a single base off, so this may be a read error. The chain combines TRBV19 with TRBJ1-4; TRBD1 might be the D (5 bases). The V gene's germline CDR1 is LNHDA and CDR2 SQIVND (reference sequence). The CDR3 covers 15 residues. CDR3 bases: TGTGCCAGCCGGGACTTAACTATCAATGCTGAAGAACTGTTTTTT. It translates to CASRDLTINAEELFF.

This clonotype was detected many times. The chain joins TRBV9 to TRBJ1-3; D is ambiguous. CDR1 and CDR2 from the germline V gene are SGDLS and YYNGEE. CDR3 length: 16 residues. The V and J ends lost 0 bases and 4 bases respectively, with 14 bases between them. The CDR3 here is CASSVVAGSQGNTIYF. DNA for the CDR3: TGTGCCAGCAGCGTAGTCGCGGGGTCCCAAGGAAACACCATATATTTT.

This clonotype was counted ten times or more. This chain joins TRBV5-1 and TRBJ1-2; 7 bases map to TRBD1. Germline V gene lookup returns CDR1 SGHRS and CDR2 YFSETQ. CDR3 length: 12 residues. V was pared by 2 bases and J by 8 bases, with 3 bases of the junction left unmatched. The CDR3 DNA follows: TGCGCCAGCAGCTTTGACAGGGAAGGCTACACCTTC. This sequence encodes CASSFDREGYTF.

The chain couples TRBV12-3 or TRBV12-4 to TRBJ2-1, with TRBD2 as a possible D gene (5 bases). V shed 6 bases and J shed 8 bases, with 14 bases lying between them. The CDR3 is made up of 13 amino acids. The CDR3 spells CASRTRGNYEQFF. CDR3 bases: TGTGCCAGCAGGACGAGAGGGAACTATGAGCAGTTCTTC.

This clonotype has at least ten counts. The CDR3 DNA reads as TGTGCCAGCAGCTTAAGGGCCAGGGGGCCGGAGGATGGCTACACCTTC. Encoded protein: CASSLRARGPEDGYTF. The chain is built from TRBV7-3 and TRBJ1-2; 8 nucleotides line up with TRBD1. CDR1 and CDR2 (germline): SGHTA, FQGTGA. The CDR3 contains 16 residues. With V trimmed by 1 base and J by 6 bases, 10 bases remained unmatched.

Turning to this clonotype: The final CDR3 position lacks the conserved phenylalanine or tryptophan, pointing to a likely read error. This chain joins TRBV5-1 and TRBJ2-3; D may be TRBD1 or TRBD2 (5 bases each). Germline CDR1 is SGHRS and CDR2 is YFSETQ. The CDR3 has 13 residues. The CDR3 spells CAISRDGTDTQYL. The CDR3 DNA follows: TGCGCCATCAGCCGGGACGGAACAGATACGCAGTATCTT.

This clonotype has at least ten counts. The rearrangement links TRBV7-9 to TRBJ1-1, with unresolved D. The CDR3 is 14 residues long. Germline assignment: CDR1 SEHNR and CDR2 FQNEAQ (reference sequence). Trimming stripped 7 bases from V and 1 base from J, with 13 bases between. CDR3 bases: TGTGCCAGCAATCTACGAGGGTCGAACACTGAAGCTTTCTTT. It codes for CASNLRGSNTEAFF. Full variable domain (rest looked up from reference TRBV7-9 and TRBJ1-1): DTGVSQNPRHKITKRGQNVTFRCDPISEHNRLYWYRQTLGQGPEFLTYFQNEAQLEKSRLLSDRFSAERPKGSFSTLEIQRTEQGDSAMYLCASNLRGSNTEAFFGQGTRLTVV.

There are a few counts of this clonotype. The chain carries TRBV5-8 and TRBJ2-5, with a possible D match to TRBD2 (5 bases). Germline V gene data show CDR1 as SGHTS and CDR2 as YDEGEE. CDR3 length: 17 residues. V lost 7 bases and J lost 0, with 22 bases in between. The CDR3 protein is CASVRDGVQRDQETQYF. For the CDR3, the DNA is TGTGCCAGCGTCCGGGATGGAGTACAGAGGGACCAAGAGACCCAGTACTTC.

This clonotype was seen only a few times. The genes are TRBV7-2 and TRBJ2-7, with D maybe TRBD1 (5 bases). The CDR3 has 12 residues. Germline V lookup: CDR1 SGHTA, CDR2 FQGNSA. Trimming took off 2 bases at V and 5 bases at J, with 7 bases between the two ends. The CDR3 nucleotides read TGTGCCAGCAGCTTACAGGGCAACGAGCAGTACTTC. It encodes CASSLQGNEQYF.

This clonotype was recorded many times. The CDR3 spells CATSDVTGTGFNEQFF. Here the CDR3 DNA reads TGTGCCACCAGTGATGTGACCGGGACAGGGTTCAATGAGCAGTTCTTC. V is TRBV24-1 and J is TRBJ2-1; TRBD1 agrees at 9 bases. This CDR3 is 16 amino acids long. Germline CDR1 reads KGHDR; CDR2 reads SFDVKD. V gave up 3 bases and J gave up 6 bases; unmatched junction bases: 8.

This chain links TRBV10-3 with TRBJ2-1, with 12 bases identical to TRBD2. Trimming cost V 10 bases and J 9 bases; bases outside gene matches: 10. Germline CDR1 reads ENHRY; CDR2 reads SYGVKD. The CDR3 runs 14 residues. The chain's CDR3 is CATRPTSGSGEQFF. In nucleotides, the CDR3 is TGTGCCACCCGACCGACTAGCGGGAGCGGTGAGCAGTTCTTC.

This clonotype has ten or more counts. One end of the junction varies from germline; a read error may be responsible. The J gene is TRBJ2-2, the V gene TRBV25-1; the D is unclear. This CDR3 region has 15 residues. CDR1 is MGHDK and CDR2 is SYGVNS in the germline V gene. The CDR3 DNA reads TGTGCCAGCAGTGAGTTAACGTCGGTCACCAGGGAGCTGTTTTTT. The encoded protein is CASSELTSVTRELFF. Full variable domain (outside the CDR3, taken from reference TRBV25-1 and TRBJ2-2): EADIYQTPRYLVIGTGKKITLECSQTMGHDKMYWYQQDPGMELHLIHYSYGVNSTEKGDLSSESTVSRIRTEHFPLTLESARPSHTSQYLCASSELTSVTRELFFGEGSRLTVL.

This clonotype was observed many times. This chain joins TRBV5-1 and TRBJ2-3; no clear D gene. The CDR3 has 14 amino acids. From germline, CDR1 is SGHRS and CDR2 YFSETQ. V shed 0 bases and J shed 0 bases, with 5 bases lying between them. This CDR3 reads CASSLDASTDTQYF. The CDR3 DNA reads as TGCGCCAGCAGCTTGGATGCGAGCACAGATACGCAGTATTTT.

V usage is TRBV20-1 and J usage is TRBJ1-1, with D possibly TRBD1 on 5 matching bases. V was shortened by 1 base and J by 2 bases, with 8 bases between the two germline ends. Germline-derived CDR1 and CDR2 are DFQATT and SNEGSKA (reference sequence). The CDR3 has 13 amino acids. The chain's CDR3 is CSARAWGNTEAFF. In DNA form, the CDR3 reads TGCAGTGCTAGAGCTTGGGGCAACACTGAAGCTTTCTTT.

The V and J genes are TRBV9 and TRBJ2-1; D possibly uses TRBD1 or TRBD2 (5 bases each). The ends were cut back, 0 bases at V and 7 bases at J, with 11 bases in the middle. The CDR3 is made up of 14 amino acids. From germline, CDR1 is SGDLS and CDR2 YYNGEE. The CDR3 DNA is TGTGCCAGCAGCGTAGTGGTCGGGGCTAATGAGCAGTTCTTC. Translating it yields CASSVVVGANEQFF. The full variable domain, in which reference TRBV9 and TRBJ2-1 provide the parts outside the CDR3, is DSGVTQTPKHLITATGQRVTLRCSPRSGDLSVYWYQQSLDQGLQFLIQYYNGEERAKGNILERFSAQQFPDLHSELNLSSLELGDSALYFCASSVVVGANEQFFGPGTRLTVL.

The chain couples TRBV20-1 to TRBJ1-1, with 8 bases lining up with TRBD1. CDR1 is DFQATT, CDR2 SNEGSKA, per germline (reference sequence). CDR3 length equals 15 residues. After removal of 0 bases from V and 5 bases from J, the junction contained 8 bases not matched to a gene. CDR3 in amino acids: CSARDGQGSGTEAFF. The CDR3 nucleotides read TGCAGTGCTAGAGATGGACAGGGTTCGGGGACTGAAGCTTTCTTT.

This clonotype came up a few times. The CDR3 here is CSVQVDRWEPQHF. CDR3 DNA: TGCAGCGTTCAGGTGGACAGATGGGAGCCCCAGCATTTT. The genes are TRBV29-1 and TRBJ1-5, with D perhaps matching TRBD1 (6 bases). The CDR3 covers 13 residues. Trimming pared 5 bases from V and 8 bases from J, leaving 16 bases between. Per the germline V gene, CDR1 is SQVTM and CDR2 is ANQGSEA.

This clonotype was observed a few times. This sequence joins TRBV24-1 and TRBJ2-3, with 12 bases identical to TRBD2. Trimming took 7 bases from V and 3 from J; bases not matched to a gene: 4. The CDR3 runs 15 residues. Germline loops: CDR1 KGHDR, CDR2 SFDVKD. CDR3 in amino acids: CATSETSGRTDTQYF. The CDR3 nucleotides are TGTGCCACCAGCGAGACTAGCGGGAGAACAGATACGCAGTATTTT.